This TCR beta chain came from a study of blood T cells in healthy people across ages. V was pared by 3 bases and J by 4 bases, with 25 bases between. The CDR3 covers 17 residues. CDR1 DFQATT and CDR2 SNEGSKA come from the germline V gene (reference sequence). Researchers report isolating at least 6.5 million PBMCs per sample. Remarks on this clonotype: The antigen is not known.

General study findings and limits: Estimates of diversity drawn from one million T cells were considered underestimates.

For the second PCR, which ran for about 6 to 11 cycles, a sample-barcoded 5' primer and a J-beta primer mix were used. TCRdb reprocessed the 5' RACE reads via MiXCR and lists one record per CDR3 protein. The data hold approximately 690,000 distinct CDR3 sequences, with roughly 50% observed a single time. This chain links TRBV20-1 with TRBJ2-7; D might be TRBD1 (6 bases). This receptor was identified in a man aged 55-75 years in good health. Sequenced sample: blood. CDR3 sequence (DNA): TGCAGTGCTAGCCTCGGCCCGGACAGAAAGACCCCATACGAGCAGTACTTC. This translates into CSASLGPDRKTPYEQYF.